The rows below give T cell receptor beta chains drawn from one sample of a study of CD8 T cells in ankylosing spondylitis. MiXCR was run by TCRdb on the 5' RACE reads, yielding one entry per CDR3 protein. The sample has 30,000 to 45,000 distinct CDR3 sequences, around an eighth seen once. Sequencing was done on a sample of synovial fluid, either unsorted or a sorted T cell fraction (not recorded which). The receptors here all came from a male donor with ankylosing spondylitis. The CDR3 runs from the conserved cysteine through the conserved F or W. Each record gives: V gene, J gene, CDR3 protein.

V: TRBV27
J: TRBJ2-2
CDR3: CASSLSDRGLAGELFF

V: TRBV6-1
J: TRBJ2-2
CDR3: CASKGFSDTGELFF

V: TRBV9
J: TRBJ2-3
CDR3: CASSLGASGTDTQYF

V: TRBV12-3/TRBV12-4
J: TRBJ2-2
CDR3: CAGLWLNTGELFF

V: TRBV2
J: TRBJ1-5
CDR3: CASTSLGGRQPQHF

V: TRBV4-3
J: TRBJ2-3
CDR3: CASSPWTSGRKGTDTQYF

V: TRBV7-2
J: TRBJ2-2
CDR3: CASSLDRPVPGELFF

V: TRBV28
J: TRBJ2-7
CDR3: CASSTRHPPYEQYF

V: TRBV28
J: TRBJ2-7
CDR3: CASRTAGGAGFYEQYF

V: TRBV7-9
J: TRBJ2-5
CDR3: CASRGLAGPQETQYF

V: TRBV20-1
J: TRBJ1-2
CDR3: CSARWPNYGYTF

V: TRBV4-2
J: TRBJ2-3
CDR3: CASSQASGTDTQYF